The 26 T cell receptor beta chains listed next were all sequenced from one sample in a study of long-term antiretroviral therapy in people with HIV. The libraries were made with immunoSEQ v3.0 at survey level. TCRdb keeps only in-frame clones here, not all; method: immunoSEQ multiplex PCR. The profile shows 20,000 to 25,000 clones, about four fifths of them singletons. The specimen was unsorted PBMCs, collected 0.2 years after starting antiretroviral therapy. The receptors originated from a woman aged 30 to 39 with HIV.

This chain connects TRBV7-6 to TRBJ2-2; the D is unclear. V was cut by 0 bases and J by 5 bases, with 10 bases left in between. The CDR3 loop spans 15 amino acids. The germline CDR1 and CDR2 sequences are SGHVS and FNYEAQ. DNA for the CDR3: TGTGCCAGCAGCTTAGCTGCCCCGGGTACCGGGGAGCTGTTTTTT. Amino acids: CASSLAAPGTGELFF.

The chain carries TRBV9 and TRBJ1-1; 7 nucleotides match TRBD1. The ends lost 6 bases at V and 5 bases at J; junction bases unmatched: 10. The CDR3 consists of 14 residues. CDR1 and CDR2 (germline): SGDLS, YYNGEE. CDR3 sequence: CASTMGQGGTEAFF. CDR3 DNA sequence: TGTGCCAGCACCATGGGGCAGGGGGGAACTGAAGCTTTCTTT. The complete variable domain, with remaining parts taken from reference TRBV9 and TRBJ1-1, reads DSGVTQTPKHLITATGQRVTLRCSPRSGDLSVYWYQQSLDQGLQFLIQYYNGEERAKGNILERFSAQQFPDLHSELNLSSLELGDSALYFCASTMGQGGTEAFFGQGTRLTVV.

The V call is TRBV30, the J call TRBJ2-3; 9 bases are shared with TRBD1. V trimming: 1 base; J trimming: 2 bases; junction bases outside the gene matches: 7. Looked up from germline, CDR1 is GTSNPN and CDR2 is SVGIG (reference sequence). The CDR3 runs to 16 residues. CDR3 sequence (DNA): TGTGCCTGGAGTGAAGGGACAGGGCCACACACAGATACGCAGTATTTT. Its protein is CAWSEGTGPHTDTQYF.

DNA of the CDR3: TGTGCCTGGAGTCCCCGGATCGGCCTCTCTGGAAACACCATATATTTT. Protein product: CAWSPRIGLSGNTIYF. V usage is TRBV30 and J usage is TRBJ1-3; D ambiguous. The CDR3 length is 16 residues. The germline V gene has CDR1 GTSNPN and CDR2 SVGIG (reference sequence). Trimming took off 2 bases at V and 0 bases at J, with 14 bases between the two ends. The full variable domain, its missing parts supplied by reference TRBV30 and TRBJ1-3, is SQTIHQWPATLVQPVGSPLSLECTVEGTSNPNLYWYRQAAGRGLQLLFYSVGIGQISSEVPQNLSASRPQDRQFILSSKKLLLSDSGFYLCAWSPRIGLSGNTIYFGEGSWLTVV.

The chain uses TRBV7-8 and TRBJ1-1; 7 nucleotides match TRBD1. The V and J ends lost 1 base and 4 bases, in that order; junction bases with no gene match: 12. Germline V gives CDR1 SGHVS, CDR2 FQNEAQ. The CDR3 is 17 amino acids. The CDR3 is CASSLDGGGQLGTEAFF. The CDR3 region has the DNA TGTGCCAGCAGCTTAGACGGGGGGGGACAGTTAGGCACTGAAGCTTTCTTT.

This chain connects TRBV6-4 to TRBJ1-6; D is ambiguous. The germline gives CDR1 MRHNA, CDR2 SNTAGT. The CDR3 consists of 13 residues. V lost 4 bases and J lost 8, with 9 bases in between. The CDR3: CASSVTEDSPLHF. In DNA, the CDR3 is TGTGCCAGCAGTGTAACAGAGGATTCACCCCTCCACTTT.

The chain employs TRBV29-1 and TRBJ2-1; D uncertain. The CDR3 totals 12 residues. Germline values: CDR1 SQVTM, CDR2 ANQGSEA. Trimming removed 6 bases from V and 2 bases from J, with 8 bases in between. The CDR3, as DNA: TGCAGCGTACCTATTCCCTACAATGAGCAGTTCTTC. It encodes CSVPIPYNEQFF.

V usage is TRBV27 and J usage is TRBJ2-1, with D tentatively TRBD1 (6 bases). The CDR3 covers 15 residues. Germline V gene lookup returns CDR1 MNHEY and CDR2 SMNVEV (reference sequence). Trimming took 6 bases from V and 3 from J, leaving 15 bases between them. This CDR3 reads CASRPRQDIYNEQFF. The CDR3 coding sequence is TGTGCCAGCAGGCCCAGACAGGATATCTACAATGAGCAGTTCTTC.

The chain links TRBV4-1 to TRBJ1-2; D is ambiguous. The V and J ends lost 1 base and 7 bases respectively, with 13 bases between them. The V gene's germline CDR1 is MGHRA and CDR2 YSYEKL. This CDR3 comprises 14 residues. CDR3 sequence: CASSQGFTAAGYTF. CDR3 in DNA: TGCGCCAGCAGCCAAGGATTTACAGCGGCTGGCTACACCTTC.

This chain joins TRBV9 and TRBJ1-3; D unresolved. The CDR3 extends over 15 amino acids. V lost 3 bases and J lost 0, with 10 bases in between. Germline CDR1 and CDR2: SGDLS and YYNGEE. The CDR3 nucleotides are TGTGCCAGCAGCGAAATACGTAGCTCTGGAAACACCATATATTTT. Translation gives CASSEIRSSGNTIYF.

This chain connects TRBV5-1 to TRBJ2-2, with D possibly matching TRBD2 (7 bases). The V end lost 4 bases, the J end lost 2 bases, and 21 bases lay between the germline ends. Germline assignment: CDR1 SGHRS and CDR2 YFSETQ. This CDR3 contains 18 residues. This CDR3 reads CASSGQPRGGPNTGELFF. The CDR3 coding sequence is TGCGCCAGCAGCGGCCAACCGAGGGGGGGGCCCAACACCGGGGAGCTGTTTTTT. Full variable domain (outside the CDR3, taken from reference TRBV5-1 and TRBJ2-2): KAGVTQTPRYLIKTRGQQVTLSCSPISGHRSVSWYQQTPGQGLQFLFEYFSETQRNKGNFPGRFSGRQFSNSRSEMNVSTLELGDSALYLCASSGQPRGGPNTGELFFGEGSRLTVL.

The CDR3 region has the DNA TGTGCCAGCAGTTGGACTAGCGGGGGTCTGGCAGATACGCAGTATTTT. Encoded protein: CASSWTSGGLADTQYF. The J gene is TRBJ2-3, the V gene TRBV6-5; 13 bases agree with TRBD2. V shed 4 bases and J 4 bases; nucleotides not matched to a gene: 5. CDR1 MNHEY and CDR2 SVGAGI come from the germline V gene. The CDR3 has 16 amino acids.

V gene TRBV19 combines with J gene TRBJ1-2, with 12 bases identical to TRBD1. In germline, CDR1 is LNHDA, CDR2 SQIVND (reference sequence). The CDR3 has 16 amino acids. J was trimmed by 6 bases and V by 3 bases; bases with no gene match: 8. The CDR3 loop reads CASSILPGTGGDGYTF. CDR3 in DNA: TGTGCCAGTAGTATCCTACCCGGGACAGGGGGCGATGGCTACACCTTC.

V gene TRBV25-1 combines with J gene TRBJ1-4, with D tentatively TRBD1 (5 bases). V was pared by 5 bases and J by 8 bases, with 21 bases between. Germline CDR1 reads MGHDK; CDR2 reads SYGVNS. This CDR3 region has 16 residues. CDR3 sequence: CASSSPKGPTTEKLFF. The CDR3 DNA reads as TGTGCCAGCAGTTCCCCAAAGGGGCCAACAACGGAAAAACTGTTTTTT.

Only a few counts were recorded for this clone. The chain is built from TRBV6-1 and TRBJ1-5; D is unclear. The germline V gene has CDR1 MNHNS and CDR2 SASEGT. CDR3 length: 14 residues. Trimming left V 1 base short and J 4 bases short, with 8 bases between. The CDR3 loop is CASSEVDGNQPQHF. Written as DNA, the CDR3 is TGTGCCAGCAGTGAAGTCGACGGGAATCAGCCCCAGCATTTT.

The chain recombines TRBV30 with TRBJ2-4; 7 positions match TRBD2. V gave up 0 bases and J gave up 2 bases; unmatched junction bases: 7. This CDR3 is built from 16 residues. CDR1 and CDR2 (germline): GTSNPN, SVGIG (reference sequence). For the CDR3, the DNA is TGTGCCTGGAGTGTTCTGGGGGGGGGATCCAAAAACATTCAGTACTTC. This codes for CAWSVLGGGSKNIQYF.

The chain recombines TRBV5-6 with TRBJ1-2; D gene ambiguous. V was pared by 0 bases and J by 8 bases, with 11 bases between. From germline, CDR1 is SGHDT and CDR2 YYEEEE. CDR3 size: 13 residues. CDR3 coding DNA: TGTGCCAGCAGCTTGGAAGGATCCCGCGGCTACACCTTC. Its translation: CASSLEGSRGYTF.

The CDR3, as DNA: TGTGCCAGCAGTGAACAGGGGGTCTATAGCAATCAGCCCCAGCATTTT. Translating gives CASSEQGVYSNQPQHF. The chain recombines TRBV6-1 with TRBJ1-5, with 7 nucleotides matching TRBD1. This CDR3 is 16 amino acids long. V was clipped by 2 bases and J by 0 bases; unmatched bases: 4. The germline V gene encodes CDR1 MNHNS and CDR2 SASEGT.

The rearrangement joins TRBV27 to TRBJ1-1, with 10 positions matching TRBD1. This CDR3 comprises 17 residues. V lost 3 bases, J lost 7 bases, and 14 bases stayed unmatched. In germline, CDR1 is MNHEY, CDR2 SMNVEV (reference sequence). As DNA, the CDR3 is TGTGCCAGCAGTTTCGTGAGGACAGGGGGTTTTCTTGATGAAGCTTTCTTT. It yields the protein CASSFVRTGGFLDEAFF.

The chain combines TRBV6-5 with TRBJ2-1; a weak D match, TRBD1 (5 bases). V was clipped by 6 bases and J by 6 bases, with 12 bases between them. Germline CDR1 and CDR2: MNHEY and SVGAGI. This CDR3 contains 13 residues. The DNA of the CDR3 is TGTGCCAGCAGCTACCCCCAGGGCAATGAGCAGTTCTTC. Amino acids: CASSYPQGNEQFF.

V and J are TRBV6-1 and TRBJ2-7; 9 nucleotides match TRBD1. The CDR3 has 11 residues. V dropped 8 bases and J dropped 6; count of bases not matched to a gene: 2. CDR1 and CDR2 from the germline V gene are MNHNS and SASEGT. The CDR3 nucleotides are TGTGCCAGCCGGGACAGGGCCGAGCAGTACGTC. This encodes CASRDRAEQYV.

The V gene is TRBV15, the J gene TRBJ1-2; TRBD1 agrees at 7 bases. After removal of 1 base from V and 4 bases from J, the junction contained 3 bases not matched to a gene. The CDR3 has 14 amino acids. Germline assignment: CDR1 LNHNV and CDR2 YYDKDF (reference sequence). CDR3 protein: CATSRGQGSYGYTF. The CDR3 DNA sequence: TGTGCCACCAGCAGAGGACAGGGTAGCTATGGCTACACCTTC.

Only one count was recorded for this clone. The chain couples TRBV10-3 to TRBJ2-1, with 7 bases fitting TRBD1. The trim removed 2 bases at V and 5 bases at J, leaving 0 bases unmatched. CDR1 is ENHRY and CDR2 is SYGVKD in the germline V gene. The CDR3 has 13 amino acids. For the CDR3, the DNA is TGTGCCATCAGTGAGACAGGGGACAATGAGCAGTTCTTC. Amino acid sequence: CAISETGDNEQFF.

This chain uses TRBV5-1 with TRBJ2-1; 7 nucleotides align to TRBD2. The CDR3 has 15 amino acids. Germline V gene lookup returns CDR1 SGHRS and CDR2 YFSETQ. Trimming removed 0 bases from V and 10 bases from J; junction bases left unmatched: 10. As DNA, the CDR3 is TGCGCCAGCAGCTTGGGGCAGGGAGGGAAAGAGGAGCAGTTCTTC. It encodes CASSLGQGGKEEQFF.

J is TRBJ2-2 and V is TRBV15; D gene ambiguous. Germline CDR1 and CDR2: LNHNV and YYDKDF (reference sequence). V was pared by 5 bases and J by 6 bases, with 13 bases between. This CDR3 has 14 residues. The CDR3 nucleotides are TGTGCCACCAGCTCTCATCTCGGGTCCGGGGAGCTGTTTTTT. It yields the protein CATSSHLGSGELFF.

The rearrangement joins TRBV6-1 to TRBJ1-6, with a tentative D call TRBD1 (6 bases). The CDR3 length is 15 residues. Germline assignment: CDR1 MNHNS and CDR2 SASEGT. V dropped 6 bases and J dropped 10 bases, with 19 bases sitting between them. CDR3 sequence: CASSDGQTQDSPLHF. The CDR3 DNA follows: TGTGCCAGCAGCGACGGACAGACTCAGGACTCACCCCTCCACTTT.